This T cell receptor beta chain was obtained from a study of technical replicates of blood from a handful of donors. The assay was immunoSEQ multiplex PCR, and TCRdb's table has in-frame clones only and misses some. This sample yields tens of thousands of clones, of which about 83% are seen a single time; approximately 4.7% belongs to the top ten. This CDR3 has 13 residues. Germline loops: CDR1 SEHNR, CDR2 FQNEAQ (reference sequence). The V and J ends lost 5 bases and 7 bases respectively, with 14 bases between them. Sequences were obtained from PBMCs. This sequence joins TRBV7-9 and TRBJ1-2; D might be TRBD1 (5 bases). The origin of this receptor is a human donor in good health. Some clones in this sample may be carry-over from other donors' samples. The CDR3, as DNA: TGTGCCAGCAGCAATGCAGGGTCACCTGGCTACACCTTC. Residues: CASSNAGSPGYTF.